The 12 T cell receptor beta chains presented below share a single source sample, sequenced in a study of T cell responses to AZD1222 COVID-19 vaccine. The table came from immunoSEQ multiplex PCR; TCRdb's copy has only in-frame clones and leaves some out. The data show about 110,000 clones, with 75% to 90% seen just once and around 5% held by the top ten. The material was peripheral blood, obtained on day 0 of AZD1222 vaccination. The receptors here all came from an adult in good health.

This clone was seen a single time. The chain is built from TRBV6-5 and TRBJ2-7; D not resolved. V shed 0 bases and J shed 2 bases, with 8 bases lying between them. The CDR3 runs 14 residues. Germline CDR1 is MNHEY and CDR2 is SVGAGI. Written as DNA, the CDR3 is TGTGCCAGCAGTTACTCCAGGACGGCCTACGAGCAGTACTTC. It translates to CASSYSRTAYEQYF.

The chain is built from TRBV4-3 and TRBJ1-6; unclear D gene. The V and J ends lost 0 bases and 7 bases respectively, with 7 bases between them. The V gene's germline CDR1 is LGHNA and CDR2 YSLEER. This CDR3 is 14 amino acids long. Here the CDR3 reads CASSQETLNSPLHF. The CDR3 DNA reads TGCGCCAGCAGCCAAGAGACTCTAAATTCACCCCTCCACTTT.

This chain links TRBV5-6 with TRBJ1-2, with D hard to call. The CDR3 loop spans 12 amino acids. With 1 base removed from V and 5 bases from J, the gap between germline ends came to 6 bases. Germline assignment: CDR1 SGHDT and CDR2 YYEEEE. DNA for the CDR3: TGTGCCAGCAGCTTGAAACAGTATGGCTACACCTTC. It translates to CASSLKQYGYTF.

This clone is a singleton in its sample. The rearrangement uses TRBV5-1 and TRBJ1-6; D remains unclear. This CDR3 has 15 amino acids. The germline V and J ends were trimmed by 0 bases and 5 bases, with 9 bases remaining between them. CDR1 is SGHRS and CDR2 is YFSETQ in the germline V gene. CDR3 sequence reads: CASSLVDRDNSPLHF. The CDR3 DNA sequence: TGCGCCAGCAGCTTGGTGGACCGGGATAATTCACCCCTCCACTTT.

V and J are TRBV5-1 and TRBJ1-4, with D maybe TRBD1 (5 bases). The CDR3 contains 16 residues. The V end lost 0 bases, the J end lost 8 bases, and 17 bases lay between the germline ends. CDR1 SGHRS and CDR2 YFSETQ come from the germline V gene. The CDR3 spells CASSLANRIEGEKLFF. The CDR3 coding sequence is TGCGCCAGCAGCTTGGCGAACAGGATTGAAGGAGAAAAACTGTTTTTT.

The chain employs TRBV6-5 and TRBJ2-3; TRBD1 matches 8 bases. The germline V gene encodes CDR1 MNHEY and CDR2 SVGAGI. V was clipped by 6 bases and J by 0 bases; unmatched bases: 5. The CDR3 has 15 residues. CDR3 DNA sequence: TGTGCCAGCAGCTTCGACAGGGGTAGCACAGATACGCAGTATTTT. Residues: CASSFDRGSTDTQYF.

This clone was observed once. The rearrangement joins TRBV12-3 or TRBV12-4 to TRBJ2-1; tentatively, D is TRBD2 (5 bases). The CDR3 sequence is 11 residues long. V lost 7 bases and J 15 bases, leaving 16 bases between the germline ends. CDR3 residues: CASTDSLSRFF. The CDR3 coding sequence is TGTGCCAGCACGGACTCCCTGTCTCGGTTCTTC.

The CDR3 DNA sequence: TGTGCCAGCAGCGAGGGCCAGACGGGCCAAAACTATGGCTACACCTTC. It translates to CASSEGQTGQNYGYTF. The rearrangement links TRBV11-2 to TRBJ1-2; no firm D call. From germline, CDR1 is SGHAT and CDR2 FQNNGV. V was clipped by 5 bases and J by 2 bases, with 18 bases between them. The CDR3 runs 16 residues.

The chain uses TRBV6-5 and TRBJ2-5, with D perhaps matching TRBD2 (7 bases). V lost 6 bases to trimming and J lost 4 bases, with 15 bases between them. The CDR3 is made up of 14 amino acids. CDR1 MNHEY and CDR2 SVGAGI come from the germline V gene. The CDR3 sequence is CASRRGGAGETQYF. DNA for the CDR3: TGTGCCAGCAGGAGGGGGGGAGCTGGAGAGACCCAGTACTTC.

This chain links TRBV24-1 with TRBJ2-7; the match to TRBD1 covers 8 bases. With 4 bases clipped from V and 2 bases from J, the junction kept 6 bases outside the gene matches. Germline V gene lookup returns CDR1 KGHDR and CDR2 SFDVKD. The CDR3 consists of 15 residues. CDR3 protein: CATSEAGTGTYEQYF. CDR3 bases: TGTGCCACCAGTGAGGCCGGGACAGGAACCTACGAGCAGTACTTC.

The chain recombines TRBV5-1 with TRBJ2-7, with TRBD1 identical over 11 bases. Per germline, CDR1 SGHRS and CDR2 YFSETQ. The V and J ends lost 0 bases and 5 bases, in that order; junction bases with no gene match: 16. The CDR3 is made up of 19 amino acids. The CDR3 loop reads CASSLGTGGSLSSFNEQYF. CDR3 DNA sequence: TGCGCCAGCAGCTTGGGGACAGGGGGCAGTTTGAGTTCCTTCAACGAGCAGTACTTC.

The genes are TRBV7-2 and TRBJ1-2; D unresolved. Trimming took 5 bases from V and 4 from J, leaving 14 bases between them. Germline CDR1 and CDR2: SGHTA and FQGNSA. The CDR3 totals 14 residues. CDR3 protein: CASSPLLDGYGYTF. The CDR3 nucleotides read TGTGCCAGCAGCCCCCTCCTAGACGGCTATGGCTACACCTTC. Full variable domain (missing parts from reference TRBV7-2 and TRBJ1-2): GAGVSQSPSNKVTEKGKDVELRCDPISGHTALYWYRQSLGQGLEFLIYFQGNSAPDKSGLPSDRFSAERTGGSVSTLTIQRTQQEDSAVYLCASSPLLDGYGYTFGSGTRLTVV.